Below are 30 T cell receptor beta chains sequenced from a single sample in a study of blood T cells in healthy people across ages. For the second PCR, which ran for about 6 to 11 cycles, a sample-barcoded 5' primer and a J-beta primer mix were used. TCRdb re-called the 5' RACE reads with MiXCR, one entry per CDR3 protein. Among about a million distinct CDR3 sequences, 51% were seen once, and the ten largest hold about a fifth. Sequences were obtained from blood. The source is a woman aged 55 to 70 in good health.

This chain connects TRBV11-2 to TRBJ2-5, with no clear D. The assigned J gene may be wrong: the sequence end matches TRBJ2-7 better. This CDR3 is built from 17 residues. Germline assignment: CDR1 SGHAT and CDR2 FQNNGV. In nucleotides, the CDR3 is TGTGCCAGCAGCTTAGGGAATGTTAGCCTCCTACGACCCGAGCAGTACTTC. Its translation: CASSLGNVSLLRPEQYF.

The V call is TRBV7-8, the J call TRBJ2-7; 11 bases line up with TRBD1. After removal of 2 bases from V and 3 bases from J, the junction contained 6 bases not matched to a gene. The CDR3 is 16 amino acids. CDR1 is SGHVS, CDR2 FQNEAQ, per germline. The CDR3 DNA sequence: TGTGCCAGCAGCTTAAGGGAGGGGACAGGGGGCTACGAGCAGTACTTC. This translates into CASSLREGTGGYEQYF.

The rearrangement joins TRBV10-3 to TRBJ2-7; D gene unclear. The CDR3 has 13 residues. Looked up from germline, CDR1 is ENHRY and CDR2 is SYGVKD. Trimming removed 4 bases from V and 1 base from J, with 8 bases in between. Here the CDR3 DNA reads TGTGCCATCAGTGCTTCGGCTTCCTACGAGCAGTACTTC. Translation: CAISASASYEQYF.

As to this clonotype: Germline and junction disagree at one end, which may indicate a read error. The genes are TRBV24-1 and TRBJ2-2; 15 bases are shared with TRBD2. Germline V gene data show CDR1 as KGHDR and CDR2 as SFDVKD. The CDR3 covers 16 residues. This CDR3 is CATKGLAGGNTGELFF. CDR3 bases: TGTGCGACCAAGGGACTAGCGGGAGGAAACACCGGGGAGCTGTTTTTT.

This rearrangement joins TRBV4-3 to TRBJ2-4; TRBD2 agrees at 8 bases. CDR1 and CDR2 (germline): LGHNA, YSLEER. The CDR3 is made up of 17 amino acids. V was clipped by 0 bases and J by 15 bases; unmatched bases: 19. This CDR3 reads CASSQDYPSGSSYERYF. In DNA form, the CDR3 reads TGCGCCAGCAGCCAAGATTATCCTAGCGGGTCGTCCTACGAGCGGTACTTC.

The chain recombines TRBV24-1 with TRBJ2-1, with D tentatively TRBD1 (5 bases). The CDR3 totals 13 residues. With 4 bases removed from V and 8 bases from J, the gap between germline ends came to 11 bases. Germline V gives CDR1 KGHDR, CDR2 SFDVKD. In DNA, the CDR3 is TGTGCCACCAGTGACGCATCCAGGGATGAGCAGTTCTTC. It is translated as CATSDASRDEQFF.

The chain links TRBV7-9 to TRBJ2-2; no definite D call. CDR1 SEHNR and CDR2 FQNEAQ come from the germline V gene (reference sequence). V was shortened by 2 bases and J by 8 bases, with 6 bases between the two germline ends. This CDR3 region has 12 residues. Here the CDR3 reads CASSLTEGELFF. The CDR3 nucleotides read TGTGCCAGCAGCTTAACCGAGGGGGAGCTGTTTTTT.

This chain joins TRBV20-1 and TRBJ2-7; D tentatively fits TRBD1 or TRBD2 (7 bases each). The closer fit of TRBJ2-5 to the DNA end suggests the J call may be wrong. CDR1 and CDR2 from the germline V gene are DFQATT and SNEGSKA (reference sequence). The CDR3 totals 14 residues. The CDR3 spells CSAFQGGYGETQYF. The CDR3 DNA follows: TGCAGTGCTTTCCAGGGGGGGTATGGCGAGACCCAGTACTTC.

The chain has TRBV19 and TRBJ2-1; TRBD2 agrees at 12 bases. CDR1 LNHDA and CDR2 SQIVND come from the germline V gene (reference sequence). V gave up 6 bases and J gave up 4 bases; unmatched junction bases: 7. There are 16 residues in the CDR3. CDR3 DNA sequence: TGTGCCAGTAGACTTCTAGCGGGAGGGGAATACAATGAGCAGTTCTTC. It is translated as CASRLLAGGEYNEQFF.

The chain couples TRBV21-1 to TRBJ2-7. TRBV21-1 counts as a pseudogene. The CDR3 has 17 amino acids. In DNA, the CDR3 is TGTGCCAGCAGCTTCCGCCAAAGGCAGGCAATATGCTACGAGCAGTACTTC. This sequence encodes CASSFRQRQAICYEQYF.

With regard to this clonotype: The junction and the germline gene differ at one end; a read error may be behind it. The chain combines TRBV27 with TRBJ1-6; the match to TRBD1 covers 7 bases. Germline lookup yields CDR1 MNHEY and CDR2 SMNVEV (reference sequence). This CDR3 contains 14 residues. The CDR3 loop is CASKLGQPNSPLHF. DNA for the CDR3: TGTGCCAGCAAACTGGGACAGCCTAATTCGCCCCTCCACTTT.

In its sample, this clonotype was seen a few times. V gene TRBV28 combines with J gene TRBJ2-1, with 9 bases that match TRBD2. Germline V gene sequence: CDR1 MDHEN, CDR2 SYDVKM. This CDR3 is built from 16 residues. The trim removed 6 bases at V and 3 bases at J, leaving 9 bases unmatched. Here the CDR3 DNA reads TGTGCCAGCAGAGATATAGCGGGAGAAGGCTACAATGAGCAGTTCTTC. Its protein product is CASRDIAGEGYNEQFF.

CDR3 in amino acids: CSARPRGGSYNQPQHF. In DNA, the CDR3 is TGCAGTGCTAGACCCCGAGGCGGGAGCTACAATCAGCCCCAGCATTTT. The chain uses TRBV20-1 and TRBJ1-5; D is unresolved. Deletions cut 2 bases from V and 3 bases from J, with 17 bases between. The CDR3 sequence is 16 residues long. Germline V gene data show CDR1 as DFQATT and CDR2 as SNEGSKA (reference sequence).

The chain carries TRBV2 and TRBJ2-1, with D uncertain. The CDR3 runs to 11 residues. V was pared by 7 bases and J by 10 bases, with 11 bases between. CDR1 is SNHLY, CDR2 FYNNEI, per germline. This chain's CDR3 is CASMALGEQFF. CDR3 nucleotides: TGTGCCAGCATGGCCCTAGGCGAGCAGTTCTTC.

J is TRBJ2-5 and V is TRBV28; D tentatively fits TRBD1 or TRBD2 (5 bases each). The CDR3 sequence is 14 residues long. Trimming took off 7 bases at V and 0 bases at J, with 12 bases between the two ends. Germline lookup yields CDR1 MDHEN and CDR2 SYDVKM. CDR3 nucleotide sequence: TGTGCCAGCACCGAGTGGGGGAACCAAGAGACCCAGTACTTC. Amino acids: CASTEWGNQETQYF.

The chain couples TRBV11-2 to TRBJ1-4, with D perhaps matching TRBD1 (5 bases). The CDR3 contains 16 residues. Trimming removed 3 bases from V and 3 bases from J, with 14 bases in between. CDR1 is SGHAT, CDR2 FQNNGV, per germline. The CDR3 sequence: CASSFSGGGPNEKLFF. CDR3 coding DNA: TGTGCCAGCAGCTTTTCCGGGGGAGGACCTAATGAAAAACTGTTTTTT.

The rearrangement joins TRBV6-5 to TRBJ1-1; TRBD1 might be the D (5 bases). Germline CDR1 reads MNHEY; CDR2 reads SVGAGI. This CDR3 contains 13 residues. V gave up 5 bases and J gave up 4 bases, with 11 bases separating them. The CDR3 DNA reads TGTGCCAGCAGTGAGACAGCTGGCACTGAAGCTTTCTTT. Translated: CASSETAGTEAFF.

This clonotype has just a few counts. For the CDR3, the DNA is TGTGCCAGCAGCTTGGGGCTGACTACGCAGTATTTT. This sequence encodes CASSLGLTTQYF. V and J are TRBV7-2 and TRBJ2-3, with a weak D call TRBD1 (5 bases). In germline, CDR1 is SGHTA, CDR2 FQGNSA. The ends were cut back, 3 bases at V and 8 bases at J, with 9 bases in the middle. This CDR3 is built from 12 residues.

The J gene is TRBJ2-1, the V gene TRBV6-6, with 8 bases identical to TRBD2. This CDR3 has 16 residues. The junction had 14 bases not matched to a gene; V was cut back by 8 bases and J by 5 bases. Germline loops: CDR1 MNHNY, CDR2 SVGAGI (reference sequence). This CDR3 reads CASLMRSSGSNNEQFF. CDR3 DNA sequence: TGTGCCAGCCTAATGAGGTCTAGCGGGTCCAACAATGAGCAGTTCTTC.

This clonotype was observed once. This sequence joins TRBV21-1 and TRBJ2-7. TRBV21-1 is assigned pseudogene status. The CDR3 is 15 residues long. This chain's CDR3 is CASSNSDRGSYEQYF. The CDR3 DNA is TGTGCCAGCAGCAACTCGGACAGGGGATCCTACGAGCAGTACTTC.

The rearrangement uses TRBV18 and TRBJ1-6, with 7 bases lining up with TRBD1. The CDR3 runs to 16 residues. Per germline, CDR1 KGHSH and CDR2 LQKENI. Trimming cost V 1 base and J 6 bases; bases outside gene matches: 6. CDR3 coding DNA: TGTGCCAGCTCACCACTCTCGACAGGGAGTAATTCACCCCTCCACTTT. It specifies CASSPLSTGSNSPLHF.

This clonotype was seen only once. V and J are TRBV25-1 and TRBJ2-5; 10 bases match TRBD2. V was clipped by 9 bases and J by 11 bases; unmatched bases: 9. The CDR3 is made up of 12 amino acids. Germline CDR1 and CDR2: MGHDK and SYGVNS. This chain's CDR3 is CASTGTSDLQYF. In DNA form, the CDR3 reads TGTGCCAGTACGGGGACTAGCGATCTGCAGTACTTC.

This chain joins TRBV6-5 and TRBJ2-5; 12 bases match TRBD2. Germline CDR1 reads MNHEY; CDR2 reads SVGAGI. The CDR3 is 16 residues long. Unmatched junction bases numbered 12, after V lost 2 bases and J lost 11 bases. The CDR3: CASSYRLTSGSYGQYF. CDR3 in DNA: TGTGCCAGCAGTTACCGGTTGACTAGCGGGAGTTACGGGCAGTACTTC.

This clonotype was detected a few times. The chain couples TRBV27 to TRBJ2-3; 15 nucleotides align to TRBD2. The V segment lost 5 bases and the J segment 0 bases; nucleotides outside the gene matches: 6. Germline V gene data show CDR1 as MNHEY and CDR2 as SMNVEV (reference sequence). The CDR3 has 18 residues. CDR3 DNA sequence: TGTGCCAGCAGTCTCGGGACTAGCGGGAGGACTAGCACAGATACGCAGTATTTT. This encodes CASSLGTSGRTSTDTQYF.

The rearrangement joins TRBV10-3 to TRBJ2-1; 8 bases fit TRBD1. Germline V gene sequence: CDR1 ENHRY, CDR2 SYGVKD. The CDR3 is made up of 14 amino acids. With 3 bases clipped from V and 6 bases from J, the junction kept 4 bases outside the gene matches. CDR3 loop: CAISDGQGFNEQFF. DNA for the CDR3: TGTGCCATCAGTGATGGACAGGGTTTCAATGAGCAGTTCTTC.

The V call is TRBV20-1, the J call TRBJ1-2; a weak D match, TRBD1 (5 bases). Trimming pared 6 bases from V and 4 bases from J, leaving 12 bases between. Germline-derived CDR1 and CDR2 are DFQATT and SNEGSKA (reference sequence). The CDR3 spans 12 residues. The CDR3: CSATRGTYGYTF. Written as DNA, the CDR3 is TGCAGTGCCACACGGGGGACCTATGGCTACACCTTC.

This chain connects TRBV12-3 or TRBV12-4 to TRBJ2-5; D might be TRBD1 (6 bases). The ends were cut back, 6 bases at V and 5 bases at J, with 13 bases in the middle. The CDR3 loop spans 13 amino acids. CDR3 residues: CASRDSAWETQYF. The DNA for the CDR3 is TGTGCCAGCAGGGACAGTGCTTGGGAGACCCAGTACTTC.

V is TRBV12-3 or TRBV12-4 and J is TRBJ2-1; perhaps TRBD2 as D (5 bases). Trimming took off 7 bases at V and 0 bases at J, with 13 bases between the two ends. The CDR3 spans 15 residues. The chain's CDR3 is CASTNRGRSYNEQFF. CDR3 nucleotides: TGTGCCAGCACCAACCGGGGTCGCTCCTACAATGAGCAGTTCTTC.

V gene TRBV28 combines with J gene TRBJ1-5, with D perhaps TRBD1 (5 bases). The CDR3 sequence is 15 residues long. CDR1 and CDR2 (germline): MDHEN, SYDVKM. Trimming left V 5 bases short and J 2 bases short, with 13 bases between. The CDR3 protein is CASSPGGGRNQPQHF. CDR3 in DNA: TGTGCCAGCAGTCCCGGCGGGGGACGCAATCAGCCCCAGCATTTT.

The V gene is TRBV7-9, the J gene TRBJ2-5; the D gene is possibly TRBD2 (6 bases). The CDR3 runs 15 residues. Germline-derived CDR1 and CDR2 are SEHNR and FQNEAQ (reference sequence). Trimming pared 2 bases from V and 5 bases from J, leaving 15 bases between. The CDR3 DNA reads TGTGCCAGCAGCTTAACGGGAGTAACGGGGGAGACCCAGTACTTC. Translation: CASSLTGVTGETQYF. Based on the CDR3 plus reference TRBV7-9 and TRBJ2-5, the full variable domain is DTGVSQNPRHKITKRGQNVTFRCDPISEHNRLYWYRQTLGQGPEFLTYFQNEAQLEKSRLLSDRFSAERPKGSFSTLEIQRTEQGDSAMYLCASSLTGVTGETQYFGPGTRLLVL.